This TCR beta chain stems from a study of blood T cell repertoires in COVID-19. Source study methods: How many nucleated cells were present was estimated from reference gene primer amplification. Generated by immunoSEQ multiplex PCR, the TCRdb table keeps only in-frame clones and is missing some. The V and J calls and clone size are taken from that table; D and trimming were inferred from the DNA. This sample carries some 8,000 clones, 84% of them seen once, and the ten largest clones take roughly a sixth. Germline V lookup: CDR1 WNHNN, CDR2 SYGVQD (reference sequence). V lost 2 bases to trimming and J lost 6 bases; unmatched junction nucleotides: 8. This CDR3 is 16 amino acids long.

The chain carries TRBV10-1 and TRBJ2-1, with 9 bases matching TRBD2. Material: peripheral blood. This receptor was taken from a human donor with active COVID-19. The donor label of this sample is uncertain. CDR3 DNA sequence: TGCGCCAGCAGTGAGGGGTTAGCGGGGGACTCCAATGAGCAGTTCTTC. Encoded protein: CASSEGLAGDSNEQFF.